This T cell receptor beta chain was identified in a study of T cells in Graves' hyperthyroidism and ophthalmopathy. Germline values: CDR1 SGHTA, CDR2 FQGTGA. This CDR3 has 12 amino acids. Trimming removed 5 bases from V and 7 bases from J, with 11 bases in between. The source material, RNA transcripts, was used to amplify TCR beta CDR3 regions. Using the HTBI primer set, a first-round RT-PCR was run on the TCR CDR3. In TCRdb, the multiplex PCR reads were re-called with MiXCR into one record per CDR3 protein. Among more than 500,000 distinct CDR3 sequences, approximately 44% were seen once, and the ten largest hold roughly 20%.

The V and J genes are TRBV7-3 and TRBJ2-5, with D possibly called TRBD1 or TRBD2 (5 bases each). Source material: peripheral blood or thyroid tissue (not recorded which). The clonotype comes from an adult woman with Graves' disease, either hyperthyroidism or ophthalmopathy (not recorded which). The CDR3 DNA reads TGTGCCAGCAGCCCCGGGGCAAGGACCCAGTACTTC. This encodes CASSPGARTQYF.